A few counts support the clone carrying this T cell receptor beta chain. One entry per CDR3 protein results from TCRdb running MiXCR on the 5' RACE reads. Of about 470,000 distinct CDR3 sequences listed, 20% to 25% are singletons. The source of the sample is a study of identical twins. V gave up 4 bases and J gave up 2 bases; unmatched junction bases: 4. The germline CDR1 and CDR2 sequences are SGHRS and YFSETQ. The CDR3 has 15 amino acids. These records were also assigned to another study, of T cells expressing NK-cell markers.

This clonotype was obtained from a woman aged 18-29 years in good health. Sequencing was carried out using CD4+ T cells sorted from blood. The chain is built from TRBV5-1 and TRBJ2-3; 10 bases line up with TRBD2. DNA for the CDR3: TGCGCCAGCAGCACACTAGCGGGGACCACAGATACGCAGTATTTT. Translating it yields CASSTLAGTTDTQYF. The variable domain in full, with the rest retrieved from reference TRBV5-1 and TRBJ2-3, is KAGVTQTPRYLIKTRGQQVTLSCSPISGHRSVSWYQQTPGQGLQFLFEYFSETQRNKGNFPGRFSGRQFSNSRSEMNVSTLELGDSALYLCASSTLAGTTDTQYFGPGTRLTVL.